This TCR beta chain appears in the sequencing data of a study of cytomegalovirus exposure and HLA in healthy donors (dated by TCRdb to between 2016 and 2019). About the study as a whole: According to a later analysis, one platform produced both the roughly 130 validation repertoires and the 700 or so repertoires of the first cohort. The study aimed to test whether signatures of past pathogen exposure could be identified by cataloging public T cell receptors. To predict cytomegalovirus infection status, the study combined high-throughput TCR immunosequencing, statistical association of individual TCRs with disease status, and machine learning. Along with the roughly 710-subject first cohort, a separate validation cohort of over 90 different subjects was used.

About this clone: The specificity of this receptor is unknown. No per-base quality is available; no much larger clone lies one base away.

Library preparation employed the immunoSEQ multiplex PCR assay. The original pipeline was this. To diagnose cytomegalovirus status from the catalog of TCR beta chain sequences, a statistical classification framework was built. TCRdb's version of the immuneACCESS table is confined to in-frame rearrangements and falls short of the full clone set. An unresolved V gene accounts for under half of the shortfall where checked; the remainder is of unknown origin. V and J calls and clone size follow that table, whereas D and trimming were derived from the DNA. The sample yields 35,000 to 50,000 clones; under 95% were counted once. The ten largest clones capture around 2.1% of the sample. Study-level results and caveats: Cytomegalovirus status was reported to be diagnosed by the classifier with high specificity and sensitivity in both the original and validation cohorts. The study listed over 150 TCR beta chains as associated with cytomegalovirus. All 120 or so repertoires were used to score co-occurrence in the validation cohort in a later analysis, because that analysis had no HLA typing for the cohort. According to the authors, the approach could potentially be generalized to other disease states and immunological phenotypes. Of the cluster scores, roughly 93% were above 0 in a later analysis, which found that TCRs clustered in the first cohort also tended to co-occur in the approximately 130 validation repertoires. Three of the identified cytomegalovirus-associated TCR beta chains were confirmed in vitro to be specific for cytomegalovirus antigens. Most TCR sequences were observed very rarely across donors, whereas some public TCRs were present in many individuals.

Relative to germline, V is missing 4 bases and J is missing 0 bases, with 0 bases of the junction outside any gene match. CDR1 and CDR2 are read off the germline V gene (reference sequence) as WNHNN and SYGVQD. Reading from cysteine to phenylalanine, the CDR3 counts 14 amino acids. Only the CDR3 DNA is retained, 42 bases long and in frame from the first base. The donors were included in the validation cohort of 120 subjects, a group kept apart from the 666-subject first cohort. The sequence is built from TRBV10-1 and TRBJ2-3, with TRBD1 identical over 8 junction bases. Material for sequencing was PBMCs. This receptor was taken from a woman aged 18-29 years in good health and CMV-seronegative. The CDR3 loop reads CASSGQGSTDTQYF. The DNA sequence is given as TGCGCCAGCAGTGGACAGGGGAGCACAGATACGCAGTATTTT.